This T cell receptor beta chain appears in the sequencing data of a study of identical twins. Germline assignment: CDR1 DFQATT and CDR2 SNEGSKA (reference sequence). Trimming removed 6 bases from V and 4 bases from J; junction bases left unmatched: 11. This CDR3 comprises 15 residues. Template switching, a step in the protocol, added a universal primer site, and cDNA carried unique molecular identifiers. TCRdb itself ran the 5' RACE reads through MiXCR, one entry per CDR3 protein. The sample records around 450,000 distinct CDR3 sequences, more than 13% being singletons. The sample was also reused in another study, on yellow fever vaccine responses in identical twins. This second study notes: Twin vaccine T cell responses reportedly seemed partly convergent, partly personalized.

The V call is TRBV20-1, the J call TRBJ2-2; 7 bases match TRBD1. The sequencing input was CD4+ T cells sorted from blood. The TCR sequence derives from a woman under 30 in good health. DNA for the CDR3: TGCAGTGCGCGGCGGACCGGGACAGCCACCGGGGAGCTGTTTTTT. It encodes CSARRTGTATGELFF.